The 32 T cell receptor beta chains reported below all come from one sample, sequenced in a study of brain T cells in children with intractable seizures. Generated by immunoSEQ multiplex PCR, the TCRdb table keeps only in-frame clones and is missing some. The repertoire has around 80,000 clones, more than 75% of them found once; the top ten carry around 22%. Material: peripheral blood, obtained at surgery. These receptors all stem from a girl aged 2 to 10 with Rasmussen encephalitis and intractable seizures.

CDR3 nucleotides: TGTGCCAGCAGTTACTCAGTCCAAGGCTACACCTTC. This gives the protein CASSYSVQGYTF. V is TRBV6-6 and J is TRBJ1-2, with D hard to call. Germline CDR1 is MNHNY and CDR2 is SVGAGI (reference sequence). Trimming shortened V by 0 bases and J by 8 bases, and 7 bases separated the two germline ends. The CDR3 loop spans 12 amino acids.

V and J are TRBV4-1 and TRBJ2-7, with D unresolved. Germline CDR1 is MGHRA and CDR2 is YSYEKL. The CDR3 has 16 amino acids. Trimming cost V 0 bases and J 1 base, with 13 bases left between them. CDR3 sequence (DNA): TGCGCCAGCAGCCAAGATCAAAACTCTGAATCCTACGAGCAGTACTTC. Its protein product is CASSQDQNSESYEQYF.

V usage is TRBV10-1 and J usage is TRBJ2-7, with D maybe TRBD1 (6 bases). Trimming left V 3 bases short and J 12 bases short, with 15 bases between. The CDR3 spans 12 residues. Germline CDR1 is WNHNN and CDR2 is SYGVQD (reference sequence). CDR3 loop: CASSDEGHPLYF. Written as DNA, the CDR3 is TGCGCCAGCAGTGACGAGGGACATCCCCTGTACTTC.

The chain carries TRBV6-5 and TRBJ1-6; no firm D call. The CDR3 length is 12 residues. The V and J ends lost 6 bases and 3 bases respectively, with 3 bases between them. In germline, CDR1 is MNHEY, CDR2 SVGAGI. The CDR3: CASRNYNSPLHF. CDR3 coding DNA: TGTGCCAGCAGAAACTATAATTCACCCCTCCACTTT.

The chain carries TRBV10-2 and TRBJ1-5; no definite D call. CDR3 size: 13 residues. CDR1 WSHSY and CDR2 SAAADI come from the germline V gene. V was cut by 8 bases and J by 3 bases, with 11 bases left in between. The CDR3 sequence is CASVRQFNQPQHF. The DNA of the CDR3 is TGCGCCAGCGTACGCCAGTTCAATCAGCCCCAGCATTTT.

The chain is built from TRBV25-1 and TRBJ2-7, with D unresolved. Deletions cut 3 bases from V and 1 base from J, with 7 bases between. Germline V CDR1 and CDR2: MGHDK, SYGVNS. The CDR3 has 13 amino acids. DNA for the CDR3: TGTGCCAGCAGTGAGGGGATATCCTACGAGCAGTACTTC. Protein sequence: CASSEGISYEQYF.

The rearrangement uses TRBV4-1 and TRBJ1-2; D not certain. V was clipped by 0 bases and J by 2 bases, with 7 bases between them. Germline assignment: CDR1 MGHRA and CDR2 YSYEKL. The CDR3 totals 14 residues. The CDR3 DNA sequence: TGCGCCAGCAGCCAAGAGGCGACCAACTATGGCTACACCTTC. This sequence encodes CASSQEATNYGYTF.

The J gene is TRBJ2-7, the V gene TRBV28; no clear D. CDR3 size: 14 residues. V lost 5 bases and J 2 bases, leaving 13 bases between the germline ends. Per germline, CDR1 MDHEN and CDR2 SYDVKM. For the CDR3, the DNA is TGTGCCAGCAGTCCCCGGACGGCGCCCTACGAGCAGTACTTC. Protein product: CASSPRTAPYEQYF.

This rearrangement joins TRBV2 to TRBJ2-1, with D perhaps matching TRBD2 (5 bases). The CDR3 is 15 residues long. Looked up from germline, CDR1 is SNHLY and CDR2 is FYNNEI. V lost 3 bases to trimming and J lost 7 bases, with 16 bases between them. CDR3 region: CASSDVFPPGNEQFF. The CDR3 DNA reads as TGTGCCAGCAGTGACGTCTTCCCTCCGGGGAATGAGCAGTTCTTC. The entire variable domain, with the rest obtained from reference TRBV2 and TRBJ2-1, is as follows: EPEVTQTPSHQVTQMGQEVILRCVPISNHLYFYWYRQILGQKVEFLVSFYNNEISEKSEIFDDQFSVERPDGSNFTLKIRSTKLEDSAMYFCASSDVFPPGNEQFFGPGTRLTVL.

This clone was counted once. The chain carries TRBV11-3 and TRBJ2-2; 7 bases are a match to TRBD2. Per germline, CDR1 SGHNT and CDR2 YENEEA. The CDR3 is made up of 13 amino acids. J gave up 7 bases and V 3 bases, and 2 bases lay outside the gene matches. The CDR3 DNA follows: TGTGCCAGCAGCTTTGGACTAGGCGGGGAGCTGTTTTTT. Translated, it gives CASSFGLGGELFF.

The V gene is TRBV10-1, the J gene TRBJ2-5; D unclear. Germline loops: CDR1 WNHNN, CDR2 SYGVQD (reference sequence). The length of the CDR3 is 14 residues. V gave up 0 bases and J gave up 2 bases, with 7 bases separating them. The CDR3 spells CASSESSSQETQYF. Here the CDR3 DNA reads TGCGCCAGCAGTGAGTCGAGTTCGCAAGAGACCCAGTACTTC.

In DNA, the CDR3 is TGTGCCAGCAGTTACCGGACTAGCGGGATCTACGAGCAGTACTTC. Translation: CASSYRTSGIYEQYF. The J gene is TRBJ2-7, the V gene TRBV6-5; TRBD2 aligns across 12 bases. The CDR3 sequence is 15 residues long. Germline values: CDR1 MNHEY, CDR2 SVGAGI. Trimming took 2 bases from V and 3 from J; bases not matched to a gene: 2.

CDR3 loop: CASSITGTNEKLFF. The CDR3 nucleotides are TGTGCCAGCAGCATTACAGGGACTAATGAAAAACTGTTTTTT. The V gene is TRBV6-5, the J gene TRBJ1-4; D may be TRBD1 (6 bases). V shed 6 bases and J shed 2 bases, with 10 bases lying between them. The CDR3 length is 14 residues. Germline V lookup: CDR1 MNHEY, CDR2 SVGAGI.

This chain joins TRBV9 and TRBJ2-2, with D perhaps TRBD2 (6 bases). The CDR3 is 14 amino acids. Trimming removed 4 bases from V and 5 bases from J, with 12 bases in between. Germline values: CDR1 SGDLS, CDR2 YYNGEE. CDR3 protein: CASSQTGGTGELFF. In nucleotides, the CDR3 is TGTGCCAGCAGCCAGACTGGGGGGACCGGGGAGCTGTTTTTT.

The J gene is TRBJ1-1, the V gene TRBV11-3; no clear D gene. This CDR3 has 14 residues. The ends were cut back, 6 bases at V and 0 bases at J, with 11 bases in the middle. The germline CDR1 and CDR2 sequences are SGHNT and YENEEA. CDR3 bases: TGTGCCAGCAGTTTCAGGAGATTGAACACTGAAGCTTTCTTT. It translates to CASSFRRLNTEAFF.

This rearrangement joins TRBV5-6 to TRBJ2-2; D gene unclear. V gave up 4 bases and J gave up 5 bases, with 9 bases separating them. Germline V gene lookup returns CDR1 SGHDT and CDR2 YYEEEE. CDR3 size: 13 residues. The CDR3 protein is CASSPRLTGELFF. The CDR3 region has the DNA TGTGCCAGCAGCCCCCGCCTTACCGGGGAGCTGTTTTTT.

The genes are TRBV7-2 and TRBJ2-2, with 7 bases identical to TRBD1. Germline-derived CDR1 and CDR2 are SGHTA and FQGNSA. This CDR3 comprises 16 residues. Germline trimming cut 1 base from V and 8 bases from J; bases unmatched to any gene: 10. The CDR3 DNA sequence: TGTGCCAGCAGCTTAGGGGGGACAGCGAGCGAAGGGGAGCTGTTTTTT. Its translation is CASSLGGTASEGELFF. Full variable domain (rest looked up from reference TRBV7-2 and TRBJ2-2): GAGVSQSPSNKVTEKGKDVELRCDPISGHTALYWYRQSLGQGLEFLIYFQGNSAPDKSGLPSDRFSAERTGGSVSTLTIQRTQQEDSAVYLCASSLGGTASEGELFFGEGSRLTVL.

The chain combines TRBV30 with TRBJ2-7; 8 positions match TRBD2. The CDR3 runs 14 residues. The junction had 11 bases not matched to a gene; V was cut back by 4 bases and J by 6 bases. Germline CDR1 GTSNPN, CDR2 SVGIG (reference sequence). The CDR3, as DNA: TGTGCCTGGACCCGAATAGCGGGAAAGGGCGAGCAGTACTTC. Its translation is CAWTRIAGKGEQYF.

A single count supports this clone. The chain is built from TRBV9 and TRBJ2-1; D unclear. Germline V gives CDR1 SGDLS, CDR2 YYNGEE. V lost 0 bases to trimming and J lost 8 bases, with 9 bases between them. The CDR3 extends over 13 amino acids. CDR3 sequence reads: CASSVAGEHEQFF. As DNA, the CDR3 is TGTGCCAGCAGCGTAGCTGGAGAGCATGAGCAGTTCTTC.

This chain links TRBV28 with TRBJ2-7; D is tentatively TRBD1 or TRBD2 (5 bases each). Germline V gives CDR1 MDHEN, CDR2 SYDVKM. V was clipped by 7 bases and J by 3 bases, with 19 bases between them. There are 15 residues in the CDR3. CDR3 DNA sequence: TGTGCCAGCATGGAGGTGGGCAGGGCTAGCTACGAGCAGTACTTC. Translating gives CASMEVGRASYEQYF.

The rearrangement joins TRBV19 to TRBJ1-5, with TRBD1 identical over 8 bases. This CDR3 has 15 residues. Germline CDR1 is LNHDA and CDR2 is SQIVND (reference sequence). Unmatched junction bases numbered 10, after V lost 6 bases and J lost 6 bases. The CDR3 loop reads CASRMDRDRFQPQHF. The DNA for the CDR3 is TGTGCCAGTAGAATGGACAGGGATCGTTTTCAGCCCCAGCATTTT.

The J gene is TRBJ1-2, the V gene TRBV5-5; D is perhaps TRBD1 (6 bases). Germline V gene lookup returns CDR1 SGHKS and CDR2 YYEKEE (reference sequence). CDR3 length: 13 amino acids. The V end was cut by 0 bases, the J end by 3 bases, with 6 bases between. The CDR3 is CASSLGQDYGYTF. The CDR3 DNA reads TGTGCCAGCAGCTTGGGACAGGACTATGGCTACACCTTC.

CDR3 nucleotides: TGTGCCTGGAGTGTCCAGGGGGCGTGGGAAAAACTGTTTTTT. It yields the protein CAWSVQGAWEKLFF. This chain connects TRBV30 to TRBJ1-4, with 8 nucleotides matching TRBD1. The V gene's germline CDR1 is GTSNPN and CDR2 SVGIG (reference sequence). The V and J ends lost 0 bases and 8 bases, in that order; junction bases with no gene match: 5. This CDR3 has 14 amino acids.

The V and J genes are TRBV5-1 and TRBJ1-2, with 11 bases fitting TRBD1. The CDR3 consists of 13 residues. Unmatched junction bases numbered 5, after V lost 8 bases and J lost 5 bases. Germline CDR1 SGHRS, CDR2 YFSETQ. The CDR3 DNA sequence: TGCGCCAGAGAGGGACAGGGGGAGTATGGCTACACCTTC. Residues: CAREGQGEYGYTF.

This sequence joins TRBV6-5 and TRBJ2-2; D gene uncertain. This CDR3 is built from 14 residues. Trimming took 6 bases from V and 6 from J, leaving 14 bases between them. Germline CDR1 is MNHEY and CDR2 is SVGAGI. CDR3 nucleotides: TGTGCCAGCAGACCCACTCCGGTCCCCGGGGAGCTGTTTTTT. It is translated as CASRPTPVPGELFF.

V usage is TRBV6-5 and J usage is TRBJ1-2; 11 nucleotides align to TRBD1. V shed 8 bases, J shed 6 bases, and the junction held 11 bases outside the gene matches. The CDR3 has 15 residues. The germline V gene has CDR1 MNHEY and CDR2 SVGAGI. CDR3 DNA: TGTGCCAGCCCGGGACAGGGGGGTTTTATGGATGGCTACACCTTC. Translated: CASPGQGGFMDGYTF.

The chain is built from TRBV6-5 and TRBJ2-7; 13 nucleotides match TRBD2. Per germline, CDR1 MNHEY and CDR2 SVGAGI. Unmatched junction bases numbered 4, after V lost 5 bases and J lost 6 bases. The CDR3 loop spans 14 amino acids. Here the CDR3 DNA reads TGTGCCAGCAGTACCGGACTAGCGGGGGCCGAGCAGTACTTC. Translated, it gives CASSTGLAGAEQYF.

The chain recombines TRBV2 with TRBJ1-6; the D gene is possibly TRBD1 (5 bases). Germline CDR1 and CDR2: SNHLY and FYNNEI. Trimming shortened V by 11 bases and J by 5 bases, and 10 bases separated the two germline ends. The CDR3 consists of 12 residues. This CDR3 reads CASRGDNSPLHF. The DNA of the CDR3 is TGTGCCTCCCGAGGGGATAATTCACCCCTCCACTTT.

The chain couples TRBV7-2 to TRBJ1-2, with 7 bases identical to TRBD1. The trim removed 5 bases at V and 3 bases at J, leaving 3 bases unmatched. CDR1 and CDR2 (germline): SGHTA, FQGNSA. CDR3 length: 13 residues. In DNA, the CDR3 is TGTGCCAGCAGCCCCGACAGGGACTATGGCTACACCTTC. Translated: CASSPDRDYGYTF.

The chain is built from TRBV7-2 and TRBJ1-2; maybe TRBD1 (5 bases). This CDR3 spans 18 amino acids. Trimming shortened V by 0 bases and J by 5 bases, and 22 bases separated the two germline ends. The germline V gene has CDR1 SGHTA and CDR2 FQGNSA. For the CDR3, the DNA is TGTGCCAGCAGCTTAGCTCCCCCGAGCAGGGCCCGGTCGTATGGCTACACCTTC. Amino acids: CASSLAPPSRARSYGYTF.

The chain is built from TRBV13 and TRBJ1-1; D is ambiguous. CDR1 and CDR2 (germline): PRHDT, FYEKMQ (reference sequence). Trimming took 5 bases from V and 0 from J, leaving 7 bases between them. The CDR3 spans 13 residues. CDR3: CASSLHLNTEAFF. CDR3 coding DNA: TGTGCCAGCAGCCTCCATTTGAACACTGAAGCTTTCTTT.

The CDR3 here is CASRLGQGHEQFF. Here the CDR3 DNA reads TGTGCCAGCAGACTAGGACAGGGGCATGAGCAGTTCTTC. V gene TRBV12-3 or TRBV12-4 combines with J gene TRBJ2-1; 9 bases match TRBD1. CDR3 size: 13 residues. V dropped 6 bases and J dropped 8; count of bases not matched to a gene: 5.